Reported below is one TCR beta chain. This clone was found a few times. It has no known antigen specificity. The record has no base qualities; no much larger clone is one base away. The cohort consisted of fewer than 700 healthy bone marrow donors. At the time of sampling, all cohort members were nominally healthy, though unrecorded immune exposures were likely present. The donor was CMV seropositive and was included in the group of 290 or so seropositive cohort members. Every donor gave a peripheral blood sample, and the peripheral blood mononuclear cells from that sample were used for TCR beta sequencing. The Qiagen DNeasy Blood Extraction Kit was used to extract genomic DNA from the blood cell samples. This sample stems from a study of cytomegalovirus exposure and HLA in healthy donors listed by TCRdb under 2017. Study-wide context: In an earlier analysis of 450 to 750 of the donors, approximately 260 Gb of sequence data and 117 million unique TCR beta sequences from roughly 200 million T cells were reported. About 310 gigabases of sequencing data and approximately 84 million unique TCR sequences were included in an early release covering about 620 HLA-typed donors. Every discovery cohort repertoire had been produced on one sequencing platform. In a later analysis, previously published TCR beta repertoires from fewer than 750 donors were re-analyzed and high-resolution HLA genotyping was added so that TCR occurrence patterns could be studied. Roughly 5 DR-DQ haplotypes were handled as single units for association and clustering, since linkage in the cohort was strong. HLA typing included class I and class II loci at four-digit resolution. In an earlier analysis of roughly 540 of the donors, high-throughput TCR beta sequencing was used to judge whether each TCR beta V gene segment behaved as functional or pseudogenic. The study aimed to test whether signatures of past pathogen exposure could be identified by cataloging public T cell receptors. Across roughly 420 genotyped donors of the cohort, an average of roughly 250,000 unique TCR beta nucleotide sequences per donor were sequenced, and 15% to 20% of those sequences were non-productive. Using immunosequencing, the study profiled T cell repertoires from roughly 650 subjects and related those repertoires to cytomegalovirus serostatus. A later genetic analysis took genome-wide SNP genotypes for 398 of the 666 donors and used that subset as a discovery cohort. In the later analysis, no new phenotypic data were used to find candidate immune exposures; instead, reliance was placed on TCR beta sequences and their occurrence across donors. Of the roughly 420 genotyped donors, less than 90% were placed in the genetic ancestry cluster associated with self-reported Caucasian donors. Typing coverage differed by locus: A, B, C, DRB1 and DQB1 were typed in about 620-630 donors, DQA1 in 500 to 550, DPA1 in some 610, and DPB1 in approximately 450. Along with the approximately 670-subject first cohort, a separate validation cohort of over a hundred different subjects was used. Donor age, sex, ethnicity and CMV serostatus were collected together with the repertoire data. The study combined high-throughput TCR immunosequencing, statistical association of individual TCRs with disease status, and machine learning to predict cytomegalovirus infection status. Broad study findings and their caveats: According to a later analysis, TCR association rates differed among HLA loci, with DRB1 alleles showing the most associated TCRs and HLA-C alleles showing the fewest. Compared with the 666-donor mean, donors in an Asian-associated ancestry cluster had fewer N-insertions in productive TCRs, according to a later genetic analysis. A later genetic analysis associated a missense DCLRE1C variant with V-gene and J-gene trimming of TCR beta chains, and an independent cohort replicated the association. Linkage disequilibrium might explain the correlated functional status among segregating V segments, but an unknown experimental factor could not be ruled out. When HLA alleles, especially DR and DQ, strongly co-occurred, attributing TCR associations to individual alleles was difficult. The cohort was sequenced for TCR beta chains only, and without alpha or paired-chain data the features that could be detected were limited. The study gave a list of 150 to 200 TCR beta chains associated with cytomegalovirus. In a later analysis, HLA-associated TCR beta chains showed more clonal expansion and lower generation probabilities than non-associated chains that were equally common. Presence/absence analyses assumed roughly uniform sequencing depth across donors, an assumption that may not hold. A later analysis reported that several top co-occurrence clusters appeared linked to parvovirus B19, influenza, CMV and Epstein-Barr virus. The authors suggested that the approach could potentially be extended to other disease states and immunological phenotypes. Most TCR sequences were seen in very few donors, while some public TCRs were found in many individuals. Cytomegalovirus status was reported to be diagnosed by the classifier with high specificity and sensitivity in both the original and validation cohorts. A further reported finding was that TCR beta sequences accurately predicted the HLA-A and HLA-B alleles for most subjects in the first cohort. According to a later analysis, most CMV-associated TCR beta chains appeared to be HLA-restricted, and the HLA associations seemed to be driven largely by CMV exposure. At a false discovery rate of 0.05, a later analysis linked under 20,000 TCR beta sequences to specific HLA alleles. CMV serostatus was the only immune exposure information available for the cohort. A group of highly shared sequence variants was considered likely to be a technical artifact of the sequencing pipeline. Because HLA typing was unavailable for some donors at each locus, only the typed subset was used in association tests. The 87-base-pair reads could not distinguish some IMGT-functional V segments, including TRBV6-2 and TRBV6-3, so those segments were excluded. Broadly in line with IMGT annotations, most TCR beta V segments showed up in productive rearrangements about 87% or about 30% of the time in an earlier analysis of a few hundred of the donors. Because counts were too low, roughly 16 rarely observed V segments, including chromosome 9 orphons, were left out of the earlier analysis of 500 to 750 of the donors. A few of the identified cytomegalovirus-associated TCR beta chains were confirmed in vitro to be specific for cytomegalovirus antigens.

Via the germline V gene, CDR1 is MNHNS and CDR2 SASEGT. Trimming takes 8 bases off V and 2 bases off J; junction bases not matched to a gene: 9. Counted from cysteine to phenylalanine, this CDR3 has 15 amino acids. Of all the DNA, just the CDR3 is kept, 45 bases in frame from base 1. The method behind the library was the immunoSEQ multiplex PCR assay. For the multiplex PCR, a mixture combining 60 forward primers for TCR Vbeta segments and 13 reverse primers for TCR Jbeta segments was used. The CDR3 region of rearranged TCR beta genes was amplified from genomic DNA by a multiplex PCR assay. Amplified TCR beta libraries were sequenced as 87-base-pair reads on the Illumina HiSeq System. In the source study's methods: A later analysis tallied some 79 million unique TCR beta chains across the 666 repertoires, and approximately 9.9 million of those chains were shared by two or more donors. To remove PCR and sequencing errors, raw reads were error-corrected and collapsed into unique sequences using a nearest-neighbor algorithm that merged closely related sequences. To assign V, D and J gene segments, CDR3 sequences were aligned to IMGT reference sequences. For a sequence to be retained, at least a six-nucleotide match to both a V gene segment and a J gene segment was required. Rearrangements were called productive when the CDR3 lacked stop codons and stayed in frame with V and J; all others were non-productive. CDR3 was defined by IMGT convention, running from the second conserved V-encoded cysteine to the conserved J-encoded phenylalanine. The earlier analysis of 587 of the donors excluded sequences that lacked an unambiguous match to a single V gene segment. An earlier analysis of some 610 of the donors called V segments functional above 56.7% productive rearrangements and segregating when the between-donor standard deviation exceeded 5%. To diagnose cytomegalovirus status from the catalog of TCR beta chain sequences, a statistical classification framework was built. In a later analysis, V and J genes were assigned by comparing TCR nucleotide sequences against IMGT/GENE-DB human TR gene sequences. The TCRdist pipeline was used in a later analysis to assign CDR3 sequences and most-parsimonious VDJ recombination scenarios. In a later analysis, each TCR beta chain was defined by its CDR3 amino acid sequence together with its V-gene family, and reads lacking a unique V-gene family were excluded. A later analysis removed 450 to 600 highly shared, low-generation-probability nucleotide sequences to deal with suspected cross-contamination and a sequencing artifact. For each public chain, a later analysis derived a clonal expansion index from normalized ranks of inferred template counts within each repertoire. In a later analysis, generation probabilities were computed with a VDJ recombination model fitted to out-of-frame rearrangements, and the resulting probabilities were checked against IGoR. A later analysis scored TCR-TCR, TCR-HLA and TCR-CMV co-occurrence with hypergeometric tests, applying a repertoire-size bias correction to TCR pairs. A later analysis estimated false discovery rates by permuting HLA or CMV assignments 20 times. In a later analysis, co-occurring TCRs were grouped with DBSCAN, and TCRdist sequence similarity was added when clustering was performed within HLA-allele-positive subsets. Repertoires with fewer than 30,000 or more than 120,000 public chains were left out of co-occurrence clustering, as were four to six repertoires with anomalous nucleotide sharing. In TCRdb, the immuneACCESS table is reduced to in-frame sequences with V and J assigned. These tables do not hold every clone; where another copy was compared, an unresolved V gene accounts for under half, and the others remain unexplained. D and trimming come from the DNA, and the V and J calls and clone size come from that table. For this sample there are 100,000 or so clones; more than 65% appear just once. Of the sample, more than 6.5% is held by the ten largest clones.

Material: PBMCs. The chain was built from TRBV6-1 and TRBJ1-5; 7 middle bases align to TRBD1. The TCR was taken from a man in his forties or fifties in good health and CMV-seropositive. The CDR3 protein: CASRQTGFGNQPQHF. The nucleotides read TGTGCCAGCCGGCAGACAGGGTTCGGCAATCAGCCCCAGCATTTT.